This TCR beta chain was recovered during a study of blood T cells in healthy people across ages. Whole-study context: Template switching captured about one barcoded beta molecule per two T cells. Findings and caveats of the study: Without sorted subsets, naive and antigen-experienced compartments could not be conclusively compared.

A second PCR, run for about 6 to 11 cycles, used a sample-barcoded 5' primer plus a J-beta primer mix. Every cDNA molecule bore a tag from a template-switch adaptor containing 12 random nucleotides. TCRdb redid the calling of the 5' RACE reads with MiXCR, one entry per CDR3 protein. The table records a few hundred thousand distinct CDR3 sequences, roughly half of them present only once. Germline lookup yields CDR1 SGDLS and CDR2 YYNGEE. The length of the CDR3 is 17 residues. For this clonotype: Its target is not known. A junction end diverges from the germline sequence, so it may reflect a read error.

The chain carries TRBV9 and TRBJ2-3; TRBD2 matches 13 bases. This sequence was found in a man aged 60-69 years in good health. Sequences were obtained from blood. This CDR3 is CAGSVRTSGSGTDTQYF. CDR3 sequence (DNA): TGTGCCGGCAGCGTACGGACTAGCGGGAGTGGAACAGATACGCAGTATTTT.